The rows below give T cell receptor beta chains drawn from one sample of a study of blood T cell repertoires in COVID-19. The protocol was immunoSEQ multiplex PCR, while the TCRdb copy is restricted to in-frame clones and leaves out a portion. The sample contains 80,000 or so clones, about four fifths of which appear only once. The sample was peripheral blood. These receptors originate from a woman of 80 years or more with acute or convalescent COVID-19. Each CDR3 is given with its conserved first and last residue. A D gene is named only where the DNA matches it firmly. The listing skips clone size in some rows; elsewhere it reads once, few, many or a size class.

size	V	J	D	length	DNA	CDR3
-	TRBV24-1	TRBJ2-5	TRBD1	16	TGTGCCACCAGTGATTTGACCGGGACAGAACCCGAGACCCAGTACTTC	CATSDLTGTEPETQYF
-	TRBV7-2	TRBJ1-1	-	12	TGTGCCAGCAGCTTCACACGGGGGGAAGCTTTCTTT	CASSFTRGEAFF
few	TRBV7-2	TRBJ1-1	-	17	TGTGCCAGCAGCCGGGGGTTGGGGACGACCATGAACACTGAAGCTTTCTTT	CASSRGLGTTMNTEAFF
once	TRBV6-2/TRBV6-3	TRBJ2-1	TRBD1	17	TGTGCCAGCAGTTACACCCGGGACAGGGGTTCGTACAATGAGCAGTTCTTC	CASSYTRDRGSYNEQFF
-	TRBV3-1/TRBV3-2	TRBJ2-5	TRBD2	15	TGTGCCAGCAGCCAAGGGGCGGGGGGGCAGGAGACCCAGTACTTC	CASSQGAGGQETQYF
-	TRBV5-5	TRBJ2-7	TRBD1	14	TGTGCCAGCAGGACGCCGGGACAGGGCTACGAGCAGTACTTC	CASRTPGQGYEQYF
-	TRBV5-5	TRBJ1-1	-	12	TGTGCCAGCAGCACTCAGGGGATTGAAGCTTTCTTT	CASSTQGIEAFF
once	TRBV18	TRBJ1-2	TRBD1	14	TGTGCCAGCTCACCAAGCCAGGGGGCCTATGGCTACACCTTC	CASSPSQGAYGYTF
few	TRBV2	TRBJ1-5	TRBD1	15	TGTGCCAGCAGGGGACAGGGTCGCAGCAATCAGCCCCAGCATTTT	CASRGQGRSNQPQHF
-	TRBV7-9	TRBJ1-2	-	14	TGTGCCAGCAGCTTATCGAACAGTAACTATGGCTACACCTTC	CASSLSNSNYGYTF
-	TRBV11-3	TRBJ1-4	-	13	TGTGCCAGCAGCTACCGCGGTCCCGAAAAACTGTTTTTT	CASSYRGPEKLFF
-	TRBV9	TRBJ1-3	TRBD1	14	TGTGCCAGCAGCGGTACAGGGGTAGGAAACACCATATATTTT	CASSGTGVGNTIYF
-	TRBV19	TRBJ1-1	TRBD1	13	TGTGCCAGTGGTAATACAGGGGGCCTTGAAGCTTTCTTT	CASGNTGGLEAFF
-	TRBV7-7	TRBJ2-2	TRBD1	17	TGTGCTAGCACCTGGGGGACAGGGCCAGCGAACACCGGGGAGCTGTTTTTT	CASTWGTGPANTGELFF
-	TRBV27	TRBJ2-3	-	13	TGTGCCAGCAGGGGGGGGGCCACAGATACGCAGTATTTT	CASRGGATDTQYF
-	TRBV7-9	TRBJ1-2	TRBD1	16	TGTGCCAGCAGCTTGGGCGGACAGGGCCAACTGGGGGGCTACACCTTC	CASSLGGQGQLGGYTF
-	TRBV4-1	TRBJ1-2	-	15	TGCGCCAGCAGCCAAGACGGACATACGAGGCAAGGCTACACCTTC	CASSQDGHTRQGYTF
-	TRBV28	TRBJ1-2	-	11	TGTGCCAGCAGAAGCCTCTATGGCTACACCTTC	CASRSLYGYTF
-	TRBV7-9	TRBJ1-5	TRBD1	16	TGTGCCAGCAGCTTTGTCACAGGGGGACGCAATCAGCCCCAGCATTTT	CASSFVTGGRNQPQHF
-	TRBV6-2/TRBV6-3	TRBJ1-1	-	14	TGTGCCAGCAGTTCCCAACCCGGGAACACTGAAGCTTTCTTT	CASSSQPGNTEAFF
-	TRBV6-6	TRBJ1-2	TRBD1	13	TGTGCCAGCAGTTACCAACAGGGGAATGGCTACACCTTC	CASSYQQGNGYTF
-	TRBV2	TRBJ2-7	-	14	TGTGCCAGCAGGTCCAGGGGCAGCTCCTACGAGCAGTACTTC	CASRSRGSSYEQYF
-	TRBV6-5	TRBJ1-5	TRBD1	13	TGTGCCAGCGGCTCGGACAGGGGTAAGCCCCAGCATTTT	CASGSDRGKPQHF
-	TRBV2	TRBJ2-5	-	14	TGTGCCAGCAGTCTCGGGGGTCAACGGGAGACCCAGTACTTC	CASSLGGQRETQYF
-	TRBV6-1	TRBJ1-6	-	13	TGTGCCAGCAGTGATGCGGTCCAGCCGCCCCTCCACTTT	CASSDAVQPPLHF
-	TRBV7-8	TRBJ1-2	-	17	TGTGCCAGCAGCTCATATACACCGGAGGGTCCTAACTATGGCTACACCTTC	CASSSYTPEGPNYGYTF
-	TRBV5-4	TRBJ2-5	TRBD2	15	TGTGCCAGCACCGGAGGCGGGGGTCAGTGGGAGACCCAGTACTTC	CASTGGGGQWETQYF
-	TRBV28	TRBJ2-3	TRBD2	15	TGTGCCAGCAGCCCAAGCGGGGGAGTACGAGATACGCAGTATTTT	CASSPSGGVRDTQYF
-	TRBV29-1	TRBJ2-7	TRBD1	13	TGCAGCGTTGATTGGACAGGGGGCTACGAGCAGTACTTC	CSVDWTGGYEQYF
-	TRBV5-8	TRBJ2-4	-	16	TGTGCCAGCAGCCCGTACAACACGGGGGTTAAAAACATTCAGTACTTC	CASSPYNTGVKNIQYF
-	TRBV28	TRBJ2-3	TRBD2	15	TGTGCCAGCAGTTTACCACTAGCGGGGCAAGATACGCAGTATTTT	CASSLPLAGQDTQYF
-	TRBV7-3	TRBJ1-1	-	13	TGTGCCAGCAGCTTACCCCCTTCGGGTGAAGCTTTCTTT	CASSLPPSGEAFF
-	TRBV2	TRBJ2-1	TRBD2	15	TGTGCCAGCAGGGAGTTAGCGGGGGCAAACAATGAGCAGTTCTTC	CASRELAGANNEQFF
-	TRBV5-5	TRBJ1-5	TRBD1	14	TGTGCCAGCAGCCGGGACAGTGTCGCATGGCCCCAGCATTTT	CASSRDSVAWPQHF
once	TRBV7-3	TRBJ2-3	-	15	TGTGCCAGCAGCTTAAACAGTGTACCCGCAGATACGCAGTATTTT	CASSLNSVPADTQYF
-	TRBV2	TRBJ1-5	TRBD1	16	TGTGCCAGCAGTGAGACCCCAGGGGGTTTCGGTCAGCCCCAGCATTTT	CASSETPGGFGQPQHF
-	TRBV7-2	TRBJ2-1	-	17	TGTGCCAGCAGCGTTAGTGCGGGGTATCGGTCCTACAATGAGCAGTTCTTC	CASSVSAGYRSYNEQFF
-	TRBV7-2	TRBJ1-2	-	15	TGTGCCAGCGGCTCCGGCCGGGACACTGCCTATGGCTACACCTTC	CASGSGRDTAYGYTF
-	TRBV9	TRBJ1-3	-	15	TGTGCCAGCAGCCCTGGTGGGAGCTCTGGAAACACCATATATTTT	CASSPGGSSGNTIYF
-	TRBV28	TRBJ1-2	TRBD1	14	TGTGCCAGCAGTTCCTTGACAGGGGCGAGGGGCTACACCTTC	CASSSLTGARGYTF
few	TRBV2	TRBJ1-6	-	11	TGTGCCAGTGGGGGGGATTCACCCCTCCACTTT	CASGGDSPLHF
-	TRBV30	TRBJ1-5	-	16	TGTGCCTGGAGCACTCGGGCAGGGAGGGAAGGTCAGCCCCAGCATTTT	CAWSTRAGREGQPQHF
-	TRBV6-2/TRBV6-3	TRBJ2-7	-	14	TGTGCCAGCAGTTACGAGTTAGACTCCTACGAGCAGTACTTC	CASSYELDSYEQYF
-	TRBV6-5	TRBJ1-3	TRBD1	16	TGTGCCAGCAGTTACTCTTGGGACAGCTCTGGAAACACCATATATTTT	CASSYSWDSSGNTIYF
once	TRBV19	TRBJ2-5	TRBD1	16	TGTGCCAGTAGTATTGGGTCAGGGGGCGGGCAAGAGACCCAGTACTTC	CASSIGSGGGQETQYF